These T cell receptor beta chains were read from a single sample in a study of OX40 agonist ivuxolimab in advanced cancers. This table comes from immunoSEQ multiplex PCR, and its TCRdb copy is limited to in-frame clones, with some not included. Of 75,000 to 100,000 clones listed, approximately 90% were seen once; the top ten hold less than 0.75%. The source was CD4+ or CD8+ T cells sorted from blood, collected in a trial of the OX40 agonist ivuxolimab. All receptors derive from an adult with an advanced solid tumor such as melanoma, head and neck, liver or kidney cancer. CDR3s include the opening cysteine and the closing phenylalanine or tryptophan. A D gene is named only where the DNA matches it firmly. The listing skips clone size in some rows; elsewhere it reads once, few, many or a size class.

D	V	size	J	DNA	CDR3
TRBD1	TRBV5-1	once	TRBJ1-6	TGCGCCAGCAGCGGACAGGGGCTTGGCTATAATTCACCCCTCCACTTT	CASSGQGLGYNSPLHF
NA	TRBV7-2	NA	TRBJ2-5	TGTGCCAGCAGCTTGGATAGCGCCTACACGGAGACCCAGTACTTC	CASSLDSAYTETQYF
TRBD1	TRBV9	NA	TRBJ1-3	TGTGCCAGCAGCGCAGACAGGGCCGGAAACACCATATATTTT	CASSADRAGNTIYF
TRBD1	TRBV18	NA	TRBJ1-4	TGTGCCAGCTCACCACCGGGACAGCCGGGGGAAAAACTGTTTTTT	CASSPPGQPGEKLFF
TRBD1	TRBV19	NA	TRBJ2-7	TGTGCCAGTAGTGTCGCCTACGACAGGGCAGTTTACTACGAGCAGTACTTC	CASSVAYDRAVYYEQYF
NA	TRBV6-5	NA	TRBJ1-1	TGTGCCAGCAGTGGCGCTGCAGCTTTCTTT	CASSGAAAFF
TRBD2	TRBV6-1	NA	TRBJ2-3	TGTGCCAGCAGTGAAAGACTAGGACTAGCGGGAGTACTATGGGCAGCAGATACGCAGTATTTT	CASSERLGLAGVLWAADTQYF
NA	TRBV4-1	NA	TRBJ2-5	TGCGCCAGCAGCCAAGAACTGGGAGAGACCCAGTACTTC	CASSQELGETQYF
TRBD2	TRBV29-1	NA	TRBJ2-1	TGCAGCGCACATATGACTAGCGGGAGGTCCTCCTACAATGAGCAGTTCTTC	CSAHMTSGRSSYNEQFF
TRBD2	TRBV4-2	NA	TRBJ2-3	TGTGCCAGCAGCCAAGCGAGGTCTTCGGGACTAGCGAGCACAGATACGCAGTATTTT	CASSQARSSGLASTDTQYF
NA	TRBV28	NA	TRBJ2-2	TGTGCCAGCAGTTTAGGCGGTGACACCGGGGAGCTGTTTTTT	CASSLGGDTGELFF
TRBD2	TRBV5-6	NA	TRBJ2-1	TGTGCCAGCACCCTGACTAGCGGAGCCTACAATGAGCAGTTCTTC	CASTLTSGAYNEQFF
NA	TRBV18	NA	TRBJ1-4	TGTGCCAGCTCACCAAGACCGGCAACTAATGAAAAACTGTTTTTT	CASSPRPATNEKLFF
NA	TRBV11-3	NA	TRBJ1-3	TGTGCCAGTTCAGGCGGCTCTGGAAACACCATATATTTT	CASSGGSGNTIYF
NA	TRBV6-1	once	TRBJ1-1	TGTGCCAGCAGTGATCGGCCCCCGGCGCGTACTGAAGCTTTCTTT	CASSDRPPARTEAFF
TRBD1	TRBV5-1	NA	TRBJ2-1	TGCGCCAGCAGCCTCGGGACAGGGGGTAACAATGAGCAGTTCTTC	CASSLGTGGNNEQFF
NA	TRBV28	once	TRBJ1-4	TGTGCCAGCAGTTTCGTCGGAGCAACTAATGAAAAACTGTTTTTT	CASSFVGATNEKLFF
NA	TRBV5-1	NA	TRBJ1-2	TGCGCCAGCAGCCCCCGGGACTATGGCTACACCTTC	CASSPRDYGYTF
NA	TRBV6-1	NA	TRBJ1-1	TGTGCCAGCACCCAATCGGTGAACACTGAAGCTTTCTTT	CASTQSVNTEAFF
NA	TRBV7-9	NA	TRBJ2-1	TGTGCCAGCAGCTTAACGCTGTACAATGAGCAGTTCTTC	CASSLTLYNEQFF